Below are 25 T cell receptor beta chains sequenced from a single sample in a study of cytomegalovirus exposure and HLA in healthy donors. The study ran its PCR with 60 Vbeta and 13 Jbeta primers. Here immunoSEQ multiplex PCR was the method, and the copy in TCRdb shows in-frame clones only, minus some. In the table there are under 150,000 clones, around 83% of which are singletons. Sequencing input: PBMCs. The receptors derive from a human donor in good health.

CDR3 sequence reads: CASSQTGGPTEAFF. CDR3 DNA: TGTGCCAGCAGCCAGACAGGGGGACCCACTGAAGCTTTCTTT. This chain uses TRBV5-4 with TRBJ1-1; 9 bases match TRBD1. This CDR3 has 14 residues. CDR1 is SGHNT and CDR2 is YYREEE in the germline V gene (reference sequence). V was pared by 4 bases and J by 4 bases, with 5 bases of the junction left unmatched.

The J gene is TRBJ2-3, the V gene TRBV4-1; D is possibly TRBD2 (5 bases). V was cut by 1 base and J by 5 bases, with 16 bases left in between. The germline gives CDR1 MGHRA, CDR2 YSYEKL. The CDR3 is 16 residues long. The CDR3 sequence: CASSQVGRRPQDTQYF. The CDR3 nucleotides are TGCGCCAGCAGCCAAGTGGGCCGGAGGCCACAAGATACGCAGTATTTT.

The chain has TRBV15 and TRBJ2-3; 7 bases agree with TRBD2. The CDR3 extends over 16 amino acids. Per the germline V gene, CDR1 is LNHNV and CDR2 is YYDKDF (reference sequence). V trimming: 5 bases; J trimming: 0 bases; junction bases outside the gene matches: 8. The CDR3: CATSDTSEESTDTQYF. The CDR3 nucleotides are TGTGCCACCAGCGACACTAGCGAAGAAAGCACAGATACGCAGTATTTT.

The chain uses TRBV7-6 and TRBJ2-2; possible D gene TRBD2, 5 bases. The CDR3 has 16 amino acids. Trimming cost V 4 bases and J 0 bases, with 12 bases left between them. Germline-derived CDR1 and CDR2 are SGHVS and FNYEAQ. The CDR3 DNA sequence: TGTGCCAGCAGCTCCCCAGCGGACGCGAACACCGGGGAGCTGTTTTTT. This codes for CASSSPADANTGELFF.

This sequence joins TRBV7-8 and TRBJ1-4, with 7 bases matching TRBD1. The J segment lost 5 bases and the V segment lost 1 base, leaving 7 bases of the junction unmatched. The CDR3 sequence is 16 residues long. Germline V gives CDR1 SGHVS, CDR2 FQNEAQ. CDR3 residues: CASSLGGTASNEKLFF. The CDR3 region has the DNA TGTGCCAGCAGCTTAGGCGGGACAGCTTCAAATGAAAAACTGTTTTTT.

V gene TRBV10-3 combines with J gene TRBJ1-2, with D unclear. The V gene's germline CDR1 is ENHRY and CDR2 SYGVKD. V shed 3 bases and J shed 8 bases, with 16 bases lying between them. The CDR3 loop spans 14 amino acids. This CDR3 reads CAISETVVPVGYTF. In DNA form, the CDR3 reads TGTGCCATCAGTGAAACAGTAGTCCCTGTAGGCTACACCTTC.

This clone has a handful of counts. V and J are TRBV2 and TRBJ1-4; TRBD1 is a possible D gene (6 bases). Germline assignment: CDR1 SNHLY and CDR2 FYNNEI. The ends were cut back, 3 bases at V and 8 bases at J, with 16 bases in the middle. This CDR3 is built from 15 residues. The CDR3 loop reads CASSEAWGRREKLFF. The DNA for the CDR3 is TGTGCCAGCAGTGAGGCATGGGGGCGGAGGGAAAAACTGTTTTTT.

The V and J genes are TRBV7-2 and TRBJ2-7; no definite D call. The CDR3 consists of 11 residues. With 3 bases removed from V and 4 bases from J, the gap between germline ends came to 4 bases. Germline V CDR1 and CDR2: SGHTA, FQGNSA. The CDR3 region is CASSFRYEQYF. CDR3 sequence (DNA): TGTGCCAGCAGCTTTAGATACGAGCAGTACTTC.

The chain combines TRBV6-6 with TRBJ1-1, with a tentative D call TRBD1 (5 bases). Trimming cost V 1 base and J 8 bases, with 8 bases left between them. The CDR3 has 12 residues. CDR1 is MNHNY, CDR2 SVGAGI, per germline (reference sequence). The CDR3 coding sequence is TGTGCCAGCAGTTACTTGGCAGGGGAAGCTTTCTTT. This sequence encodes CASSYLAGEAFF.

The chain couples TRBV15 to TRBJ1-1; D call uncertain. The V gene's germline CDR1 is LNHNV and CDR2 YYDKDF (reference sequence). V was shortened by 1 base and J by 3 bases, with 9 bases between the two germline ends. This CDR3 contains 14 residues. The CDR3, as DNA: TGTGCCACCAGCAGAGGTGGCGGGGACACTGAAGCTTTCTTT. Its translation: CATSRGGGDTEAFF.

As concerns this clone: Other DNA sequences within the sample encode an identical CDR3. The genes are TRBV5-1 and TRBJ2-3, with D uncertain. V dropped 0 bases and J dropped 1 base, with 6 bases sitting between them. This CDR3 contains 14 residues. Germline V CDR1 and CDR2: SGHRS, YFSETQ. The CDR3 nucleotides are TGCGCCAGCAGCTTGGGTGGAGGCACAGATACGCAGTATTTT. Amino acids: CASSLGGGTDTQYF. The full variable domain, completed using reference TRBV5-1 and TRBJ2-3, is KAGVTQTPRYLIKTRGQQVTLSCSPISGHRSVSWYQQTPGQGLQFLFEYFSETQRNKGNFPGRFSGRQFSNSRSEMNVSTLELGDSALYLCASSLGGGTDTQYFGPGTRLTVL.

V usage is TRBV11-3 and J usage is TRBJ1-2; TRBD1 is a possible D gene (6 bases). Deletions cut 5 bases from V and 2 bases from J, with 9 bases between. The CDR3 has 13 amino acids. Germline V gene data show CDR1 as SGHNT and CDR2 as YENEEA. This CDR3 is CASSQDRNYGYTF. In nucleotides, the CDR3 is TGTGCCAGCAGCCAAGACAGGAACTATGGCTACACCTTC.

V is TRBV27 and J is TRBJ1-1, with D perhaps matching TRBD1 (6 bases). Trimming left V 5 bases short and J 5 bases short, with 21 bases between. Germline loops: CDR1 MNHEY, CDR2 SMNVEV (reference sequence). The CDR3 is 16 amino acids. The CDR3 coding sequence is TGTGCCAGCAGTGACGGTGATTGGGGGCACGAGACTGAAGCTTTCTTT. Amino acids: CASSDGDWGHETEAFF.

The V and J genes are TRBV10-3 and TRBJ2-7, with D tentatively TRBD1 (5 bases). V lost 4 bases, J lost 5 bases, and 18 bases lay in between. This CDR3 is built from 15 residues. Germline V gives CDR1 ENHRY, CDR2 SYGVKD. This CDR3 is CAISALDNSRDEQYF. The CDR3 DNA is TGTGCCATCAGTGCTTTGGACAACTCGAGAGACGAGCAGTACTTC.

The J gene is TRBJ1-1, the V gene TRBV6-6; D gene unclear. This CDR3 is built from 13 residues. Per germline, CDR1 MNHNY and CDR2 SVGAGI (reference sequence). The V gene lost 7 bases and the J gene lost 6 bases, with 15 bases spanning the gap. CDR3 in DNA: TGTGCCAGCAATTTCGAGCTCGGTGCTGAAGCTTTCTTT. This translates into CASNFELGAEAFF.

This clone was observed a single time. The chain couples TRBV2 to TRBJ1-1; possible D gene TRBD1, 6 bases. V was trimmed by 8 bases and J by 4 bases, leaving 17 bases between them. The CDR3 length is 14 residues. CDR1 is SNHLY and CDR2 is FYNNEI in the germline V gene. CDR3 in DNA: TGTGCCAGCCAGACGACAGGAAGATTCACTGAAGCTTTCTTT. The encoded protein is CASQTTGRFTEAFF.

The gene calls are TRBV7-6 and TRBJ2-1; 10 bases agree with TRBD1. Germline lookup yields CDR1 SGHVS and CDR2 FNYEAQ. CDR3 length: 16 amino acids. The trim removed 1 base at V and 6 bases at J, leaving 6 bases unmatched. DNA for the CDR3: TGTGCCAGCAGCTTAGAAGGGACAGGGGAAAGCAATGAGCAGTTCTTC. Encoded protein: CASSLEGTGESNEQFF.

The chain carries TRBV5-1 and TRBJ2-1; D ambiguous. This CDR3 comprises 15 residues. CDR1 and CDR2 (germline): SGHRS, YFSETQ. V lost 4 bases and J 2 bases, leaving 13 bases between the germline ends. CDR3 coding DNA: TGCGCCAGCAGCCTTCCCTCCCAGGCCTACAATGAGCAGTTCTTC. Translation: CASSLPSQAYNEQFF.

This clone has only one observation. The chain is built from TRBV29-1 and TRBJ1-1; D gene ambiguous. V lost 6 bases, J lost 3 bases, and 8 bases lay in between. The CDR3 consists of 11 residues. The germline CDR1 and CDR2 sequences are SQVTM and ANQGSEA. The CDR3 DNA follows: TGCAGCGTAAACCGGGACACTGAAGCTTTCTTT. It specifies CSVNRDTEAFF.

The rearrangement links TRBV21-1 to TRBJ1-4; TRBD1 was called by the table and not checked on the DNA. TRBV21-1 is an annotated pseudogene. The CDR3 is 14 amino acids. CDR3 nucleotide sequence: TGTGCCAGCGGTCCGGGACAGGGGAATGAAAAACTGTTTTTT. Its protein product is CASGPGQGNEKLFF.

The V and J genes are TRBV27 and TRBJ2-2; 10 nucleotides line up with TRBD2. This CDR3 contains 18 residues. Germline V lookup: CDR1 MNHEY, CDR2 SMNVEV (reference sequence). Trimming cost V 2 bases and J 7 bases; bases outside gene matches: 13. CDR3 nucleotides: TGTGCCAGCAGTTTAGTGTGTAGCGGGGGGCCTCGGTTCGGGGAGCTGTTTTTT. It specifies CASSLVCSGGPRFGELFF.

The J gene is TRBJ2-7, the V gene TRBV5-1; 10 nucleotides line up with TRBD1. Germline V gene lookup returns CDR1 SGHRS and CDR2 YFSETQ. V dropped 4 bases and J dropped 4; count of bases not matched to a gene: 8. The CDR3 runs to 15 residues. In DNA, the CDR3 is TGCGCCAGCAGCATATCATGGACAGGGGGTTACGAGCAGTACTTC. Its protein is CASSISWTGGYEQYF.

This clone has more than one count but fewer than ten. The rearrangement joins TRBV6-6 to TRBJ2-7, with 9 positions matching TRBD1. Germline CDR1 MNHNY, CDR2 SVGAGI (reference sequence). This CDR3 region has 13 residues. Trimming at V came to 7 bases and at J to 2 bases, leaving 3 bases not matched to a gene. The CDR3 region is CASKQGATYEQYF. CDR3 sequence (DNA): TGTGCCAGCAAACAGGGGGCCACCTACGAGCAGTACTTC.

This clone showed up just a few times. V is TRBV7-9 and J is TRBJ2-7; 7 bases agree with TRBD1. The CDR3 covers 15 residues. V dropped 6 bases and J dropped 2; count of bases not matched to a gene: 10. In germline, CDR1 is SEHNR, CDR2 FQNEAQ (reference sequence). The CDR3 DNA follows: TGTGCCAGCAGAATGGGGACAGCAAATCCCTACGAGCAGTACTTC. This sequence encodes CASRMGTANPYEQYF.

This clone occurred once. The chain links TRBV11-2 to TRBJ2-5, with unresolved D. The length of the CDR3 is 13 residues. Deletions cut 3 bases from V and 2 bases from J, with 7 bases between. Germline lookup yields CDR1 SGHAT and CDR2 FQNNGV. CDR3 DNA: TGTGCCAGCAGCTTGGGCAGACAAGAGACCCAGTACTTC. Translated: CASSLGRQETQYF.